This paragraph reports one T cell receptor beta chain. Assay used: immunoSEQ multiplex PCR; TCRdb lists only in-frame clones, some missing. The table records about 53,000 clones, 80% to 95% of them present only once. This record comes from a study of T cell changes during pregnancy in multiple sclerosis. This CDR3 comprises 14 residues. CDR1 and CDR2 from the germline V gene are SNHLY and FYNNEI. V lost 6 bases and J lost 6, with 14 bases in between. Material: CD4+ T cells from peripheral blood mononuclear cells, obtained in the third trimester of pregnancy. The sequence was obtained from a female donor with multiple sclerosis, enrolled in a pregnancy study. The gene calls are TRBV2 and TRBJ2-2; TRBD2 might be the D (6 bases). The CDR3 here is CASSREAEAGELFF. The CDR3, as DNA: TGTGCCAGCAGCAGGGAGGCTGAGGCCGGGGAGCTGTTTTTT.